Following are 3 T cell receptor beta chains from one sample sequenced in a study of blood T cells in healthy people across ages. The authors ran a second PCR of about 6 to 11 cycles using a sample-barcoded 5' primer and a J-beta primer mix. Via MiXCR, TCRdb re-called the 5' RACE reads, giving one row per CDR3 protein. Of about 1,500,000 distinct CDR3 sequences listed, about 43% are singletons. Sequencing was performed on blood. All receptors derive from a woman aged 18-29 years in good health.

A few counts support this clonotype. This rearrangement joins TRBV21-1 to TRBJ2-1; the D call TRBD1 from the table was never checked on the DNA. TRBV21-1 is reported as a pseudogene. The CDR3 sequence is 13 residues long. The CDR3 bases are TGTGCCAGCAGCTATGGACAGGGGATTGGGCAGTTCTTC. Translating gives CASSYGQGIGQFF.

This chain links TRBV7-8 with TRBJ1-5, with D unclear. CDR3 size: 17 residues. V was pared by 5 bases and J by 4 bases, with 21 bases between. The germline CDR1 and CDR2 sequences are SGHVS and FQNEAQ. CDR3 nucleotide sequence: TGTGCCAGCAGCCCACCTACAGAGGGCTACCTTAATCAGCCCCAGCATTTT. The encoded protein is CASSPPTEGYLNQPQHF.

This chain links TRBV4-1 with TRBJ2-1; D might be TRBD1 (5 bases). Trimming pared 5 bases from V and 5 bases from J, leaving 16 bases between. The CDR3 length is 15 residues. Germline lookup yields CDR1 MGHRA and CDR2 YSYEKL. In DNA, the CDR3 is TGCGCCAGCAGCAAGACAGCGACTCTCGACAATGAGCAGTTCTTC. Translation gives CASSKTATLDNEQFF.